The present TCR beta chain was sequenced within a study of CXCR3-negative and CXCR3-positive naive CD8 T cells. As for the study in general: Some 150 million TRB reads in total, about 1.5 +/- 0.3 million per library. Study-level points and caveats: Naive cells used TRBV-TRBJ genes in much the same way whether CXCR3-negative or CXCR3-positive; memory cells did not. Comparably high diversity marked both naive subsets, whereas memory CD8+ cells had much lower diversity.

It was by 5' RACE with UMI labels that the TRB cDNA libraries were prepared. TCRdb re-analyzed the 5' RACE reads; it lists each CDR3 protein once, without DNA. The table for this sample gives 50,000 to 65,000 distinct CDR3 sequences. Note on this clonotype: Its cognate antigen is unknown.

Sorting was done in triplicate for each CD8+ T cell subset (about 330,000 cells each). Germline CDR1 SNHLY, CDR2 FYNNEI. This CDR3 has 14 amino acids. The sample was memory CD8+ T cells from blood. The chain has TRBV2 and TRBJ1-1. The clonotype originates from a human donor in good health. Some clones in this sample may be carry-over from other donors' samples. This chain's CDR3 is CASSAPGPKFEAFF.